This TCR beta chain was identified in a study of blood T cells in healthy people across ages. Note on this clonotype: Sequence at one end of the junction differs from germline and may be a read error.

Healthy Caucasians from Russia aged 6 to 90 served as donors. It was approximately 9 milliliters of peripheral blood that were drawn from each donor. Isolated per sample were at least 6 million PBMCs. PCR was performed a second time for about 7 to 12 cycles using a sample-barcoded 5' primer and a J-beta primer mix. MiXCR was run by TCRdb on the 5' RACE reads, yielding one entry per CDR3 protein. The table lists around 1,600,000 distinct CDR3 sequences, approximately 39% of them singletons, with just over 4% in the top ten. There are 14 residues in the CDR3. Germline V gene lookup returns CDR1 MNHEY and CDR2 SVGEGT.

This chain connects TRBV6-2 or TRBV6-3 to TRBJ1-2; D possibly corresponds to TRBD1 (6 bases). This receptor was taken from a woman aged 18-30 years in good health. Sequencing input: blood. CDR3 in amino acids: CASRQTGTNHGYTF. CDR3 sequence (DNA): TGTGCCAGCAGGCAGACAGGAACTAACCATGGCTACACCTTC.